The 8 T cell receptor beta chains below were found in one sample sequenced in a study of blood T cells in healthy people across ages. Together with a sample-barcoded 5' primer, a J-beta primer mix was included in a second PCR lasting roughly 6 to 12 cycles. TCRdb fed the 5' RACE reads into MiXCR, producing one record per CDR3 protein. The sample gives some 1.5 million distinct CDR3 sequences, 28% of which show up once; 7.7% is in the top ten. The sequencing sample was made of blood. These receptors all come from a woman in her thirties in good health.

V usage is TRBV7-2 and J usage is TRBJ2-1; D call uncertain. Deletions cut 6 bases from V and 7 bases from J, with 10 bases between. Germline V gene lookup returns CDR1 SGHTA and CDR2 FQGNSA. This CDR3 is built from 12 residues. CDR3 residues: CASSRPWNEQFF. For the CDR3, the DNA is TGTGCCAGCAGTCGCCCCTGGAATGAGCAGTTCTTC.

This clonotype was observed a handful of times. This sequence joins TRBV20-1 and TRBJ1-1; TRBD1 is a possible D gene (6 bases). The CDR3 loop spans 13 amino acids. V lost 5 bases to trimming and J lost 6 bases, with 16 bases between them. The germline V gene has CDR1 DFQATT and CDR2 SNEGSKA (reference sequence). The CDR3 DNA reads as TGCAGTGCTGTCCGGACAGTGCTTTCTGAAGCTTTCTTT. This sequence encodes CSAVRTVLSEAFF.

The chain has TRBV3-1 and TRBJ1-1, with D tentatively TRBD1 (5 bases). The germline V and J ends were trimmed by 1 base and 2 bases, with 11 bases remaining between them. Per germline, CDR1 LGHDT and CDR2 YNNKEL (reference sequence). The CDR3 contains 15 residues. This CDR3 is CASSQGRQSNTEAFF. The DNA for the CDR3 is TGTGCCAGCAGCCAAGGGCGACAGTCCAACACTGAAGCTTTCTTT.

This chain joins TRBV28 and TRBJ1-5; 7 bases line up with TRBD1. Trimming took 5 bases from V and 4 from J; bases not matched to a gene: 8. The CDR3 consists of 15 residues. CDR1 MDHEN and CDR2 SYDVKM come from the germline V gene. DNA of the CDR3: TGTGCCAGCAGTCCGCTAACAGGGGCAAATCAGCCCCAGCATTTT. Protein: CASSPLTGANQPQHF.

This clonotype was observed a handful of times. The chain carries TRBV6-6 and TRBJ1-1; 12 nucleotides match TRBD1. V shed 5 bases, J shed 6 bases, and the junction held 4 bases outside the gene matches. The CDR3 contains 14 residues. The germline CDR1 and CDR2 sequences are MNHNY and SVGAGI (reference sequence). The CDR3 coding sequence is TGTGCCAGCAGTCTCCGGGACAGGGGGCCTGAAGCTTTCTTT. Protein sequence: CASSLRDRGPEAFF.

The chain recombines TRBV7-7 with TRBJ2-1, with 10 bases lining up with TRBD2. Germline lookup yields CDR1 SSHAT and CDR2 FNYEAQ (reference sequence). V lost 4 bases to trimming and J lost 9 bases; unmatched junction nucleotides: 9. The CDR3 runs to 15 residues. In DNA, the CDR3 is TGTGCCAGCAGCTCAATCCTAGCGGGAGCTGGTGAGCAGTTCTTC. This codes for CASSSILAGAGEQFF.

This clonotype was counted only a few times. The V gene is TRBV2, the J gene TRBJ2-2; the match to TRBD2 covers 11 bases. CDR3 length equals 17 residues. The J segment lost 1 base and the V segment lost 6 bases, leaving 7 bases of the junction unmatched. Germline V gene data show CDR1 as SNHLY and CDR2 as FYNNEI. CDR3 sequence: CASSHTSGGLNTGELFF. CDR3 bases: TGTGCCAGCAGCCATACTAGCGGGGGACTGAACACCGGGGAGCTGTTTTTT.

As to this clonotype: It may be a read error: a sequence one base away is much more abundant. V is TRBV24-1 and J is TRBJ2-1; the match to TRBD2 covers 11 bases. The germline V gene has CDR1 KGHDR and CDR2 SFDVKD. The CDR3 has 15 residues. The CDR3 DNA reads TGTGCCACCAGTGGGGGGCTAGCGGGAGGCAATAAGCAGTTCTTC. It specifies CATSGGLAGGNKQFF.